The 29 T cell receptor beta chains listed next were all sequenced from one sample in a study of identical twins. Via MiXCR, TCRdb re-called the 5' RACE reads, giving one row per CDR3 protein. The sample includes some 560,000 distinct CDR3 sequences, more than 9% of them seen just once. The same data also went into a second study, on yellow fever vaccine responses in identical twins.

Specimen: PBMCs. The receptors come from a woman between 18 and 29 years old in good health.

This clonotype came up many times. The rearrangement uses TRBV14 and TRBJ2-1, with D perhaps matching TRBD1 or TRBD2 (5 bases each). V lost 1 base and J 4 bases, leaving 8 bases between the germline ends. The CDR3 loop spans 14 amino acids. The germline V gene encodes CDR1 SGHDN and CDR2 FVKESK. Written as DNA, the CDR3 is TGTGCCAGCAGCCAAGCCGGGACGTACAATGAGCAGTTCTTC. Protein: CASSQAGTYNEQFF. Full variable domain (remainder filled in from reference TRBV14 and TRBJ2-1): EAGVTQFPSHSVIEKGQTVTLRCDPISGHDNLYWYRRVMGKEIKFLLHFVKESKQDESGMPNNRFLAERTGGTYSTLKVQPAELEDSGVYFCASSQAGTYNEQFFGPGTRLTVL.

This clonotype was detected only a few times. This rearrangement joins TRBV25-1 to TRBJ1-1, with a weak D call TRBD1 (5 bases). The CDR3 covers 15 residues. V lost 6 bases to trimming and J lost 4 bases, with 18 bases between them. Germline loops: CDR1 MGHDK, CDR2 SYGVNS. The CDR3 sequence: CASSQTGGVGTEAFF. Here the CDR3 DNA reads TGTGCCAGCAGCCAAACGGGGGGAGTGGGCACTGAAGCTTTCTTT.

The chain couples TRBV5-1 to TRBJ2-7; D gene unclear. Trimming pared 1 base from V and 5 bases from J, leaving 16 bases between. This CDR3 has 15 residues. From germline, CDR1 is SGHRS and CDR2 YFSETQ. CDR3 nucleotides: TGCGCCAGCAGCTTGCTTGCAGGCGGATCTCACGAGCAGTACTTC. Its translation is CASSLLAGGSHEQYF.

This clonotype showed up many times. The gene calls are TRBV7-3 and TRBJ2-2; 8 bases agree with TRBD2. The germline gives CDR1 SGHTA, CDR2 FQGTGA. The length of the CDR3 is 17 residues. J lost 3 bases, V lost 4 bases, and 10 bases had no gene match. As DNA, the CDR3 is TGTGCCAGCAGCTCCCCCCGGGGGGGGATTTACACCGGGGAGCTGTTTTTT. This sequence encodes CASSSPRGGIYTGELFF.

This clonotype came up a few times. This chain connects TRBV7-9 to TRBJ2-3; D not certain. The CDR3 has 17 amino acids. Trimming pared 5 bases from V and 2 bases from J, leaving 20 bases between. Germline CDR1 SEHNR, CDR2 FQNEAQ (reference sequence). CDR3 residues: CASSPSPAAEITDTQYF. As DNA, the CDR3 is TGTGCCAGCAGCCCATCCCCGGCGGCGGAGATCACAGATACGCAGTATTTT.

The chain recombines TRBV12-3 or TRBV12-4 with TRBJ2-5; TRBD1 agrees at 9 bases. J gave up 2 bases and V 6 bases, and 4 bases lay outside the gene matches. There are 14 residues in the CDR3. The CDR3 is CASRPDRGQETQYF. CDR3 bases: TGTGCCAGCAGACCAGACAGGGGGCAAGAGACCCAGTACTTC.

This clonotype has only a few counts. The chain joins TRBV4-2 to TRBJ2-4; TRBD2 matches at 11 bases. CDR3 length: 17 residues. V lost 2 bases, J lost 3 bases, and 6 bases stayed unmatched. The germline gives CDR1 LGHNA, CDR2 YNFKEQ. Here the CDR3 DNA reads TGTGCCAGCAGCCAAAGCACTAGCGGGGGCGGCAAAAACATTCAGTACTTC. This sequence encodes CASSQSTSGGGKNIQYF.

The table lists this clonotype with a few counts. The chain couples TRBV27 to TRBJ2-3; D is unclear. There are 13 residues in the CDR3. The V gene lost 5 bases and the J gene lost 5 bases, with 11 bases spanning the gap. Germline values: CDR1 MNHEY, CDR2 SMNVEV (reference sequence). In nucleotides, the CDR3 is TGTGCCAGCAGTCCATTCGTCGGAGATACGCAGTATTTT. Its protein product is CASSPFVGDTQYF.

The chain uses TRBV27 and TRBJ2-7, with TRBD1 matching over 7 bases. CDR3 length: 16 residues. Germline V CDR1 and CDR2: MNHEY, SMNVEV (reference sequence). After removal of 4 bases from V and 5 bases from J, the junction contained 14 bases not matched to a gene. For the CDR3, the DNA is TGTGCCAGCAGTTCCTGGACAGGCCCCACCTTGGACGAGCAGTACTTC. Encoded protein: CASSSWTGPTLDEQYF.

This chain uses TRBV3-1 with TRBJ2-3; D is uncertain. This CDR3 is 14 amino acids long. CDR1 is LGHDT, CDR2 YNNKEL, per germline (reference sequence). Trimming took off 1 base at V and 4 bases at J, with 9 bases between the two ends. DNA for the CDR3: TGTGCCAGCAGCCAAGGGCTAGTGGCAGATACGCAGTATTTT. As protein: CASSQGLVADTQYF.

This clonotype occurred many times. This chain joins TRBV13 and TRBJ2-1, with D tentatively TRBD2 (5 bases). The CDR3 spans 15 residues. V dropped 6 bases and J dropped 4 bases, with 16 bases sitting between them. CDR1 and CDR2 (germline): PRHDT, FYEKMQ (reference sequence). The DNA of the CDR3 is TGTGCCAGCAGTCGAGATCGGGGAACATACAATGAGCAGTTCTTC. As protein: CASSRDRGTYNEQFF.

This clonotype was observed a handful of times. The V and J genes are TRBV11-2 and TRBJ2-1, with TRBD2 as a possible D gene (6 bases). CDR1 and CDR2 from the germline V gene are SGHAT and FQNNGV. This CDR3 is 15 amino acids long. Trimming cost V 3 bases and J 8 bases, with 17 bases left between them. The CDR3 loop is CASSFASALIDEQFF. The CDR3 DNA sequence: TGTGCCAGCAGCTTTGCTAGCGCCCTTATCGATGAGCAGTTCTTC.

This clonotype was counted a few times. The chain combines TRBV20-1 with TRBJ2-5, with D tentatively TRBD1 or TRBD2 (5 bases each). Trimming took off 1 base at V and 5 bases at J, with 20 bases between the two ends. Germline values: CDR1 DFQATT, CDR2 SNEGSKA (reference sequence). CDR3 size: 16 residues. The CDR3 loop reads CSARAPGLRLGETQYF. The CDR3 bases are TGCAGTGCTAGAGCCCCGGGGCTCCGTCTCGGCGAGACCCAGTACTTC.

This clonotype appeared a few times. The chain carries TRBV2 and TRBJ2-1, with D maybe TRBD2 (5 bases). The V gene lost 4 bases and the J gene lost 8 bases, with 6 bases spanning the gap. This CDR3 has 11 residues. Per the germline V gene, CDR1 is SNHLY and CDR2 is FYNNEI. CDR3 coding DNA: TGTGCCAGCAGTGCTAGCTATGAGCAGTTCTTC. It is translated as CASSASYEQFF.

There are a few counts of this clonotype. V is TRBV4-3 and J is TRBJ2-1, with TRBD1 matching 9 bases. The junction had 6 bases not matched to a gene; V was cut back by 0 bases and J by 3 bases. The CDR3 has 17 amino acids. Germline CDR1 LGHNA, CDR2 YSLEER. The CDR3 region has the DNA TGCGCCAGCAGCCAAGATCGCGGGACAGGGTTCTACAATGAGCAGTTCTTC. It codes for CASSQDRGTGFYNEQFF.

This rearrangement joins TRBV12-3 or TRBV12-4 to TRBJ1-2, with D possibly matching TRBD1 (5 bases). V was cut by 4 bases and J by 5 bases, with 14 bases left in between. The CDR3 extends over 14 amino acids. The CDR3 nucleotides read TGTGCCAGCAGTTGGGGTGGGGGTACATATGGCTACACCTTC. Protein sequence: CASSWGGGTYGYTF.

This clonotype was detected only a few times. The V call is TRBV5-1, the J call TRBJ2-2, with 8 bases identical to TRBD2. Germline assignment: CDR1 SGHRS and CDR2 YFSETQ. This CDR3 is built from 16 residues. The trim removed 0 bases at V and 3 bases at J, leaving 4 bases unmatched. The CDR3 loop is CASSLVSGGDTGELFF. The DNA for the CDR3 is TGCGCCAGCAGCTTGGTTTCGGGAGGGGACACCGGGGAGCTGTTTTTT.

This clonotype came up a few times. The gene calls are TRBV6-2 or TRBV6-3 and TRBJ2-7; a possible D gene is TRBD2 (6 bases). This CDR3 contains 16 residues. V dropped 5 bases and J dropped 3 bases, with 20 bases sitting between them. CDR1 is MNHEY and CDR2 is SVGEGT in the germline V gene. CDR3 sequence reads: CASSPLGGGVLYEQYF. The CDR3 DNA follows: TGTGCCAGCAGTCCCCTCGGGGGAGGAGTTCTCTACGAGCAGTACTTC.

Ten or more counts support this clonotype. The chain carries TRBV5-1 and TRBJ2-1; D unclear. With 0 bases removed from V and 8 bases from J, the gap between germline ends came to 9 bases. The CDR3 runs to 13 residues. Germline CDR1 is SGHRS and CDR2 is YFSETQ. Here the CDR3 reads CASSLVLMDEQFF. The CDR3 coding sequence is TGCGCCAGCAGCTTGGTACTCATGGATGAGCAGTTCTTC.

Here the CDR3 DNA reads TGTGCCAGCAGTTTTACTAGCGGGAGACCGGATGAGCAGTTCTTC. Residues: CASSFTSGRPDEQFF. The chain links TRBV12-3 or TRBV12-4 to TRBJ2-1, with 11 bases lining up with TRBD2. This CDR3 spans 15 amino acids. V gave up 3 bases and J gave up 8 bases; unmatched junction bases: 6.

Here the CDR3 reads CASSTTLAGAPPSSGANVLTF. The DNA of the CDR3 is TGTGCCAGCAGCACAACTCTAGCGGGGGCCCCACCCAGCTCTGGGGCCAACGTCCTGACTTTC. V usage is TRBV11-1 and J usage is TRBJ2-6, with 10 nucleotides matching TRBD2. Germline V gene lookup returns CDR1 SGHAT and CDR2 FQDESV (reference sequence). This CDR3 comprises 21 residues. J lost 0 bases, V lost 5 bases, and 16 bases had no gene match.

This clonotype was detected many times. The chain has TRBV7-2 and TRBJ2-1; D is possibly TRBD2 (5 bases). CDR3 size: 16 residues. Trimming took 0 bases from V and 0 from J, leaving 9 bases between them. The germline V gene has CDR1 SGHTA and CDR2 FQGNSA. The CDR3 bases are TGTGCCAGCAGCTTAGCGGGCGGGCCCTCCTACAATGAGCAGTTCTTC. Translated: CASSLAGGPSYNEQFF.

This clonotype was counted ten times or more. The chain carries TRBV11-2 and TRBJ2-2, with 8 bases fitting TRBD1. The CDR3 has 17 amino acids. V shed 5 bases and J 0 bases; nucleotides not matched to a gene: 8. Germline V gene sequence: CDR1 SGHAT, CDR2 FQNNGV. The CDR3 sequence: CASSDGQGRPNTGELFF. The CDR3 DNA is TGTGCCAGCAGCGACGGACAGGGCCGACCGAACACCGGGGAGCTGTTTTTT.

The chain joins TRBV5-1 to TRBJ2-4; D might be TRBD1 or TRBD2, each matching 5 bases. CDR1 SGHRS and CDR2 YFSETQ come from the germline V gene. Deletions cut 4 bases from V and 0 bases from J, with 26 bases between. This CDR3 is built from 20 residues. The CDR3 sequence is CASSPTEDSSPGLAKNIQYF. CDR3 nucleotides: TGCGCCAGCAGCCCAACGGAAGACAGTTCCCCAGGACTAGCCAAAAACATTCAGTACTTC.

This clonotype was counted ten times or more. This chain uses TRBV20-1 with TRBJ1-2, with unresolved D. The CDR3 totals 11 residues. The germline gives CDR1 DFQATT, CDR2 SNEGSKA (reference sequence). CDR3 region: CNLVTPYGYTF. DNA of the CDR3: TGCAATCTGGTGACCCCTTATGGCTACACCTTC.

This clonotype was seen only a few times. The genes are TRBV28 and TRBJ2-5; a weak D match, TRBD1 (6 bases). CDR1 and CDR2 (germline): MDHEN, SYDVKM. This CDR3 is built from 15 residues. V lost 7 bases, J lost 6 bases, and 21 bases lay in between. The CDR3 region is CASTLADRTEKTQYF. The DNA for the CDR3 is TGTGCCAGCACTCTCGCCGACAGGACGGAAAAGACCCAGTACTTC.

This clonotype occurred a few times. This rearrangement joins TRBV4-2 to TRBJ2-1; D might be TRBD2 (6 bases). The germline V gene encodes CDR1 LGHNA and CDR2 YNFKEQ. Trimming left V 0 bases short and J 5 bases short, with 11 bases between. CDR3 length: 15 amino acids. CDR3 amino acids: CASSQEGGWNNEQFF. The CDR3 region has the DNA TGTGCCAGCAGCCAAGAAGGAGGGTGGAACAATGAGCAGTTCTTC.

DNA for the CDR3: TGCGCCAGCAGCTCCTCCCTAGCGGGGGGAGAGACCCAGTACTTC. Protein product: CASSSSLAGGETQYF. This rearrangement joins TRBV5-1 to TRBJ2-5, with 11 positions matching TRBD2. Germline CDR1 SGHRS, CDR2 YFSETQ. V shed 3 bases and J 4 bases; nucleotides not matched to a gene: 5. The CDR3 covers 15 residues.

The CDR3 DNA reads as TGTGCCAGCAGTTTAGCGAGGCGGGGGCTGAATTCACCCCTCCACTTT. Its translation: CASSLARRGLNSPLHF. The gene calls are TRBV12-3 or TRBV12-4 and TRBJ1-6, with D possibly TRBD1 on 6 matching bases. The CDR3 sequence is 16 residues long. With 0 bases removed from V and 7 bases from J, the gap between germline ends came to 13 bases.